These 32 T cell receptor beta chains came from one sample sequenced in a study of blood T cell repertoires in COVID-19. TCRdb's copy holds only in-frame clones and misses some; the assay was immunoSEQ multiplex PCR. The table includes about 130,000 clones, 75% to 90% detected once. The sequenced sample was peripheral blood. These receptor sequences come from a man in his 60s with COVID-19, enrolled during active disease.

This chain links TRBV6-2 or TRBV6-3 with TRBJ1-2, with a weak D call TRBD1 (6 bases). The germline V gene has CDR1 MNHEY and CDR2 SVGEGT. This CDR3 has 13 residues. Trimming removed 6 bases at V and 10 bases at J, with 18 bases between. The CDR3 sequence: CASSNTPGQNYTF. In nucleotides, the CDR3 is TGTGCCAGCAGCAACACCCCTGGACAGAACTACACCTTC.

CDR3 in amino acids: CASSPVGQMNTEAFF. CDR3 DNA: TGTGCCAGCTCACCAGTCGGACAGATGAACACTGAAGCTTTCTTT. The V and J genes are TRBV18 and TRBJ1-1; a weak D match, TRBD1 (6 bases). There are 15 residues in the CDR3. V was shortened by 2 bases and J by 0 bases, with 10 bases between the two germline ends. Germline CDR1 KGHSH, CDR2 LQKENI.

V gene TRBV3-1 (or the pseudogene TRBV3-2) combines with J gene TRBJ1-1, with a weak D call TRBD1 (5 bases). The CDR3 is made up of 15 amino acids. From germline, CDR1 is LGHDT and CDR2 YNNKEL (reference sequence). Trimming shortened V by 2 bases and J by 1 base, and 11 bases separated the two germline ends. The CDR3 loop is CASSQSGTTNTEAFF. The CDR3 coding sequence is TGTGCCAGCAGCCAAAGCGGGACCACGAACACTGAAGCTTTCTTT.

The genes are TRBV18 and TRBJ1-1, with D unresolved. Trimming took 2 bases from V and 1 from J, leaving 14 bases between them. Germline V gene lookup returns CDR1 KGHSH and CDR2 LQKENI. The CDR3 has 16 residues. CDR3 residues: CASSPRLGQANTEAFF. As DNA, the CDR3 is TGTGCCAGCTCACCAAGGCTTGGGCAGGCGAACACTGAAGCTTTCTTT.

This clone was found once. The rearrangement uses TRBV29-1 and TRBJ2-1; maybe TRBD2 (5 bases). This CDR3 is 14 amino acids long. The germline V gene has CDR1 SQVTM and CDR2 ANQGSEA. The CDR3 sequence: CSLRETTPYNEQFF. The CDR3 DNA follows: TGCAGTCTGAGGGAGACGACACCCTACAATGAGCAGTTCTTC.

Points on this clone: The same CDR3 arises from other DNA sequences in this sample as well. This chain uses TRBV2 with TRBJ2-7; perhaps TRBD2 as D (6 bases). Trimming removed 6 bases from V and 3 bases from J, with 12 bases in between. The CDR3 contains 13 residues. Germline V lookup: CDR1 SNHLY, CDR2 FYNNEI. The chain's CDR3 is CASSPGGVYEQYF. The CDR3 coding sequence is TGTGCCAGCAGCCCCGGAGGGGTCTACGAGCAGTACTTC. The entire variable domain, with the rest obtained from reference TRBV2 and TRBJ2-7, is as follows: EPEVTQTPSHQVTQMGQEVILRCVPISNHLYFYWYRQILGQKVEFLVSFYNNEISEKSEIFDDQFSVERPDGSNFTLKIRSTKLEDSAMYFCASSPGGVYEQYFGPGTRLTVT.

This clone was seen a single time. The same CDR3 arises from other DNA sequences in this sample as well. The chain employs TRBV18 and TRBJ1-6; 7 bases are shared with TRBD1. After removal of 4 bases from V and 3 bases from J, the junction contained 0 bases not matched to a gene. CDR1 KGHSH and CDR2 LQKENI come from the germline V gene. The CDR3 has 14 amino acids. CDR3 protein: CASSRDSYNSPLHF. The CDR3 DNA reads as TGTGCCAGCTCACGGGACAGCTATAATTCACCCCTCCACTTT.

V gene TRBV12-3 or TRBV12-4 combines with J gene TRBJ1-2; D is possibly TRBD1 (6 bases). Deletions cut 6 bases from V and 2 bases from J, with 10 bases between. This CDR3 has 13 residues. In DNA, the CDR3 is TGTGCCAGCAGCCTAGGACAGAACTATGGCTACACCTTC. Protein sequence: CASSLGQNYGYTF.

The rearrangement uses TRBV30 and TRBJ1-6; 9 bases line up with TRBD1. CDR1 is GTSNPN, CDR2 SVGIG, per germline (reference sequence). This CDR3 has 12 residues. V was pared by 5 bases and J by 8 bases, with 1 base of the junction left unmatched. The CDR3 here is CAWGDRDSPLHF. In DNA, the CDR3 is TGTGCCTGGGGGGACAGGGATTCACCCCTCCACTTT.

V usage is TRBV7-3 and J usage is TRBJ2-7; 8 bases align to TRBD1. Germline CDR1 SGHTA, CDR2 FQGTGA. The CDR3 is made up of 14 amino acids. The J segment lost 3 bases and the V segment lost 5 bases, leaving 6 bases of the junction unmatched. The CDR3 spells CASSLHGQGYEQYF. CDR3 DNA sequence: TGTGCCAGCAGCCTACATGGACAGGGCTACGAGCAGTACTTC.

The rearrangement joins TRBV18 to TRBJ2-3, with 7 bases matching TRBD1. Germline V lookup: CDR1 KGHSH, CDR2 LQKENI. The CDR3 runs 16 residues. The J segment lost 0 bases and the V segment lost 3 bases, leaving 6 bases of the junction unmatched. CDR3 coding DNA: TGTGCCAGCTCACCTCTTGGACAGGCTAGCACAGATACGCAGTATTTT. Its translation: CASSPLGQASTDTQYF.

CDR3 amino acids: CAWSVGGSRDNYGYTF. The CDR3 bases are TGTGCCTGGAGTGTAGGCGGGAGCAGGGACAACTATGGCTACACCTTC. This sequence joins TRBV30 and TRBJ1-2; the D gene is possibly TRBD1 (5 bases). Germline CDR1 GTSNPN, CDR2 SVGIG (reference sequence). CDR3 length equals 16 residues. With 0 bases removed from V and 2 bases from J, the gap between germline ends came to 16 bases.

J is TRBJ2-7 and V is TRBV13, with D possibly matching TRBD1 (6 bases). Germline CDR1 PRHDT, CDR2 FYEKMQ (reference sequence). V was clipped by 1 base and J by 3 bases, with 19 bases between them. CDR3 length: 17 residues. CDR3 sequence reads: CASSLDRQGSTRYEQYF. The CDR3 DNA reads TGTGCCAGCAGCTTAGACCGTCAGGGGAGTACACGCTACGAGCAGTACTTC. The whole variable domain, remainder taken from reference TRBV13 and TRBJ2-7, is AAGVIQSPRHLIKEKRETATLKCYPIPRHDTVYWYQQGPGQDPQFLISFYEKMQSDKGSIPDRFSAQQFSDYHSELNMSSLELGDSALYFCASSLDRQGSTRYEQYFGPGTRLTVT.

This CDR3 reads CASSPGYEQYF. The CDR3 nucleotides read TGTGCCAGCAGCCCGGGGTACGAGCAGTACTTC. The rearrangement links TRBV3-1 (or the pseudogene TRBV3-2) to TRBJ2-7, with D perhaps TRBD2 (5 bases). The length of the CDR3 is 11 residues. Per germline, CDR1 LGHDT and CDR2 YNNKEL (reference sequence). Between the trimmed V and J ends, which lost 4 bases and 4 bases, there was a span of 5 bases.

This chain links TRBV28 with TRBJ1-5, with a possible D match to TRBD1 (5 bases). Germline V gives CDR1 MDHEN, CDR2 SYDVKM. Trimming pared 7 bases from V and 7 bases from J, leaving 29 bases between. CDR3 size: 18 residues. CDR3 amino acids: CASNSGWGEGRVEQPQHF. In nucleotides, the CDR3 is TGTGCCAGCAACTCCGGTTGGGGGGAGGGGAGGGTTGAGCAGCCCCAGCATTTT.

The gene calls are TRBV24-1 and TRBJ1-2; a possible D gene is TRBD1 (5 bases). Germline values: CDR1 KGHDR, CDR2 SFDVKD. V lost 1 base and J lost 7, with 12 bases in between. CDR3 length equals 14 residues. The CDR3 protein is CATSDFGGLGGYTF. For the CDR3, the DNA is TGTGCCACCAGTGATTTCGGGGGTCTTGGTGGCTACACCTTC.

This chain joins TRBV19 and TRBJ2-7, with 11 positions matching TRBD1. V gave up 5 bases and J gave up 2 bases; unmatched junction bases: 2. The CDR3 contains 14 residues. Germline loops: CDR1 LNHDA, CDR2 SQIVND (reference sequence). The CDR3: CASSLDRGPYEQYF. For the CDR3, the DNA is TGTGCCAGTAGTTTGGACAGGGGGCCCTACGAGCAGTACTTC. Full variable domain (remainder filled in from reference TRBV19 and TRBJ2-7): DGGITQSPKYLFRKEGQNVTLSCEQNLNHDAMYWYRQDPGQGLRLIYYSQIVNDFQKGDIAEGYSVSREKKESFPLTVTSAQKNPTAFYLCASSLDRGPYEQYFGPGTRLTVT.

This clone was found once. CDR3 in DNA: TGTGCCACCAGCAGAGACTCCCCGCAGTCCGATGAAGCTTTCTTT. Translating it yields CATSRDSPQSDEAFF. V gene TRBV15 combines with J gene TRBJ1-1; D not resolved. With 0 bases removed from V and 7 bases from J, the gap between germline ends came to 15 bases. Looked up from germline, CDR1 is LNHNV and CDR2 is YYDKDF (reference sequence). CDR3 length: 15 residues.

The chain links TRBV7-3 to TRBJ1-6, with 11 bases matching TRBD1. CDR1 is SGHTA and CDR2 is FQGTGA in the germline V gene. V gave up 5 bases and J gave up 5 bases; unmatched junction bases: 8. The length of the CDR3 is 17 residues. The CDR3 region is CASSQKGQGVNNSPLHF. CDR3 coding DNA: TGTGCCAGCAGCCAAAAGGGACAGGGGGTTAATAATTCACCCCTCCACTTT.

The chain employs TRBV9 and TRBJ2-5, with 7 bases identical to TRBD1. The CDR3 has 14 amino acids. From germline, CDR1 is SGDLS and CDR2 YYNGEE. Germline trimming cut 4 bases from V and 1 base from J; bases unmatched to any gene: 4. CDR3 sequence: CASSPRQGQETQYF. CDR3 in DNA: TGTGCCAGCAGCCCCCGACAGGGCCAAGAGACCCAGTACTTC.

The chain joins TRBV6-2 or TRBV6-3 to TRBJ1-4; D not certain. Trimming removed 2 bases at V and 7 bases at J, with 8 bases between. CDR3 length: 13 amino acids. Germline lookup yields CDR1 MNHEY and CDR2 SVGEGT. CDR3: CASSYRGLEKLFF. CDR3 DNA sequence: TGTGCCAGCAGTTACCGAGGGCTTGAAAAACTGTTTTTT.

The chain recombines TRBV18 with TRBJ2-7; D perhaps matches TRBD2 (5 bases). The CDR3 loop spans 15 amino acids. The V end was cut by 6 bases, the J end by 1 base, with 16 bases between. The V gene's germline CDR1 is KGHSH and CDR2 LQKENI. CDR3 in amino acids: CASSRTAGISYEQYF. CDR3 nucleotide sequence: TGTGCCAGCTCGCGGACGGCCGGGATATCCTACGAGCAGTACTTC.

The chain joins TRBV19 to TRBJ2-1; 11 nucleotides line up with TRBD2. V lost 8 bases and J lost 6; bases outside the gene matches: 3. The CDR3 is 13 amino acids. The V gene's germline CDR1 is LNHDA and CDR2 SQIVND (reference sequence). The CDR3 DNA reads TGTGCCAGTCTAACTAGCGGGGGCAATGAGCAGTTCTTC. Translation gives CASLTSGGNEQFF.

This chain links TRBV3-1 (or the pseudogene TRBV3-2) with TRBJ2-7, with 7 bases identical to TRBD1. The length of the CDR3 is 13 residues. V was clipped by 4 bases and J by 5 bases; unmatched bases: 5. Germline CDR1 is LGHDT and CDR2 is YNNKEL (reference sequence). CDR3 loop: CASSRDRVDEQYF. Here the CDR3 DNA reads TGTGCCAGCAGCCGTGACAGGGTAGACGAGCAGTACTTC.

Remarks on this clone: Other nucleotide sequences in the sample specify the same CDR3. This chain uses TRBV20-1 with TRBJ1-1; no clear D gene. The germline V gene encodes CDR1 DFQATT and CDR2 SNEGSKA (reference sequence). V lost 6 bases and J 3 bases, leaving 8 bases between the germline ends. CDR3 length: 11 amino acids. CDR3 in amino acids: CSAGRDTEAFF. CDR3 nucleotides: TGCAGTGCGGGTCGGGACACTGAAGCTTTCTTT.

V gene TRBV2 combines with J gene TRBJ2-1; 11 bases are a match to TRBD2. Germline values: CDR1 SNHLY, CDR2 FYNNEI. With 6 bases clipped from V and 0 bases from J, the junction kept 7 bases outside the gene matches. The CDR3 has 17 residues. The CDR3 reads CASRGLAVESSYNEQFF. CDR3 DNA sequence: TGTGCCAGCAGGGGACTAGCGGTAGAAAGCTCCTACAATGAGCAGTTCTTC. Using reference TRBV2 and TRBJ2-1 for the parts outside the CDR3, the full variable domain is EPEVTQTPSHQVTQMGQEVILRCVPISNHLYFYWYRQILGQKVEFLVSFYNNEISEKSEIFDDQFSVERPDGSNFTLKIRSTKLEDSAMYFCASRGLAVESSYNEQFFGPGTRLTVL.

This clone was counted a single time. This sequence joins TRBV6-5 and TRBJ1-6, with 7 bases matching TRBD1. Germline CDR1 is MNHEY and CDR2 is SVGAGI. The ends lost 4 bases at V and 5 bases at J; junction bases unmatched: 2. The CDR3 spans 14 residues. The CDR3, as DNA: TGTGCCAGCAGTTCCGGGACAGATAATTCACCCCTCCACTTT. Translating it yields CASSSGTDNSPLHF.

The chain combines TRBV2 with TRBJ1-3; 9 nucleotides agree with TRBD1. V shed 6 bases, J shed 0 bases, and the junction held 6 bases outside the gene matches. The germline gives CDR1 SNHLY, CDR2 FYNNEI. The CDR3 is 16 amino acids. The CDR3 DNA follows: TGTGCCAGCAGCGGACAGGGGCGCCGCTCTGGAAACACCATATATTTT. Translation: CASSGQGRRSGNTIYF.

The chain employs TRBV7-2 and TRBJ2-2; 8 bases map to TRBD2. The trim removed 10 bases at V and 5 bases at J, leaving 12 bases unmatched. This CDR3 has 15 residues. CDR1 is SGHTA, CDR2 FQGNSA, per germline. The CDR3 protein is CATPTSGGRTGELFF. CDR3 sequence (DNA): TGTGCCACCCCAACTAGCGGCGGGCGGACCGGGGAGCTGTTTTTT.

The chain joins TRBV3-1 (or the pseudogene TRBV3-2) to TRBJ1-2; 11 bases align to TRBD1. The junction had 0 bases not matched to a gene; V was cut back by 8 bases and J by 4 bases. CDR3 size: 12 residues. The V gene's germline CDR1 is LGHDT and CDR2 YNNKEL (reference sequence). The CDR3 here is CASGQGAYGYTF. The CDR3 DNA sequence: TGTGCCAGCGGACAGGGGGCCTATGGCTACACCTTC.

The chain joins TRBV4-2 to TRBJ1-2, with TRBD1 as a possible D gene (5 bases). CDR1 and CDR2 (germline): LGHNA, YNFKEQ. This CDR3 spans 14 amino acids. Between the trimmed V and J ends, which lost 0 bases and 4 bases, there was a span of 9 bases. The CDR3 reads CASSQDEGVYGYTF. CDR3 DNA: TGTGCCAGCAGCCAAGATGAAGGGGTCTATGGCTACACCTTC.

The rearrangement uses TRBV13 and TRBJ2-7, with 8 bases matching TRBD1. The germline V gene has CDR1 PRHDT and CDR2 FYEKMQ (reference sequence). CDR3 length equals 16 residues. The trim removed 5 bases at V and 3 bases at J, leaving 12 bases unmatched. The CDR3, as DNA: TGTGCCAGCAGCCCAGGACAGGGCATCCCTCTCTACGAGCAGTACTTC. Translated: CASSPGQGIPLYEQYF.